The 21 T cell receptor beta chains in this list originate from one sample, sequenced in a study of blood T cells in healthy people across ages. Using a J-beta primer mix together with a sample-barcoded 5' primer, a second PCR was run for roughly 7 to 11 cycles. MiXCR, applied by TCRdb to the 5' RACE reads, yields one record per CDR3 protein. This table holds 730,000 or so distinct CDR3 sequences, roughly two fifths found once. Input material: blood. These receptors came from a man aged 80 or over in good health.

This clonotype occurred once. The chain links TRBV25-1 to TRBJ2-1; 13 bases are shared with TRBD2. The CDR3 contains 14 residues. CDR1 MGHDK and CDR2 SYGVNS come from the germline V gene. V was pared by 6 bases and J by 13 bases, with 9 bases of the junction left unmatched. The CDR3 DNA sequence: TGTGCCAGCAGAGGACTAGCGGGGGAAGAGACCCAGTTCTTC. Translating gives CASRGLAGEETQFF.

CDR3 sequence (DNA): TGCGCCAGCAGCGTACCGGGTGAGACACCCCTCCACTTT. Protein product: CASSVPGETPLHF. The rearrangement uses TRBV10-2 and TRBJ1-6; D call uncertain. CDR3 length equals 13 residues. From germline, CDR1 is WSHSY and CDR2 SAAADI. Trimming removed 6 bases from V and 11 bases from J, with 14 bases in between.

In its sample, this clonotype was seen a few times. The chain employs TRBV5-5 and TRBJ1-6; maybe TRBD1 (5 bases). The V and J ends lost 6 bases and 6 bases respectively, with 13 bases between them. The CDR3 covers 14 residues. Germline V CDR1 and CDR2: SGHKS, YYEKEE (reference sequence). CDR3: CASIWGQSNSPLHF. The DNA of the CDR3 is TGTGCCAGCATTTGGGGCCAGAGTAATTCACCCCTCCACTTT. Drawing the rest from reference TRBV5-5 and TRBJ1-6, the complete variable domain is DAGVTQSPTHLIKTRGQQVTLRCSPISGHKSVSWYQQVLGQGPQFIFQYYEKEERGRGNFPDRFSARQFPNYSSELNVNALLLGDSALYLCASIWGQSNSPLHFGNGTRLTVT.

The V gene is TRBV20-1, the J gene TRBJ2-5; D uncertain. The CDR3 spans 14 residues. The germline V gene has CDR1 DFQATT and CDR2 SNEGSKA (reference sequence). The CDR3 DNA is TGCAGCACTAAGAGAGAATTAAGTATGGAGACCCAGTACTTC. It is translated as CSTKRELSMETQYF.

V usage is TRBV29-1 and J usage is TRBJ2-1; TRBD2 is a possible D gene (6 bases). This CDR3 has 14 residues. The germline V gene has CDR1 SQVTM and CDR2 ANQGSEA. Trimming stripped 7 bases from V and 4 bases from J, with 17 bases between. CDR3 amino acids: CSAWGSGRYNEQFF. The CDR3 DNA reads TGCAGCGCCTGGGGAAGCGGGCGGTACAATGAGCAGTTCTTC.

This clonotype was recorded a few times. The rearrangement uses TRBV4-3 and TRBJ2-7; the D is unclear. Trimming left V 1 base short and J 0 bases short, with 10 bases between. This CDR3 comprises 15 residues. CDR1 LGHNA and CDR2 YSLEER come from the germline V gene. The CDR3 protein is CASSQGLTPSYEQYF. CDR3 in DNA: TGCGCCAGCAGCCAAGGCCTTACCCCCTCCTACGAGCAGTACTTC.

In its sample, this clonotype was seen a few times. The chain joins TRBV7-9 to TRBJ1-6, with 8 bases aligning to TRBD1. This CDR3 has 17 amino acids. CDR1 is SEHNR, CDR2 FQNEAQ, per germline (reference sequence). The J segment lost 1 base and the V segment lost 2 bases, leaving 4 bases of the junction unmatched. The CDR3 bases are TGTGCCAGCAGCTTACGGACAGGGAGATCCTATAATTCACCCCTCCACTTT. Its translation: CASSLRTGRSYNSPLHF.

This clonotype has more than one count but fewer than ten. This chain links TRBV20-1 with TRBJ1-5, with a weak D call TRBD1 (5 bases). Germline-derived CDR1 and CDR2 are DFQATT and SNEGSKA (reference sequence). This CDR3 has 15 amino acids. V shed 1 base and J shed 4 bases, with 14 bases lying between them. The CDR3 nucleotides read TGCAGTGCTAGAGGGAGGGGCTTCAAAAATCAGCCCCAGCATTTT. Its translation is CSARGRGFKNQPQHF.

The chain has TRBV5-1 and TRBJ2-2; TRBD2 matches 8 bases. Losses at the gene ends were 4 bases for V and 5 bases for J; bases not matched to a gene: 10. The CDR3 is made up of 16 amino acids. In germline, CDR1 is SGHRS, CDR2 YFSETQ. CDR3 loop: CASSPGGLAGTGELFF. As DNA, the CDR3 is TGCGCCAGCAGCCCTGGAGGACTAGCAGGGACCGGGGAGCTGTTTTTT.

V is TRBV27 and J is TRBJ1-2; the match to TRBD1 covers 8 bases. The CDR3 length is 16 residues. The V and J ends lost 6 bases and 4 bases, in that order; junction bases with no gene match: 13. Germline loops: CDR1 MNHEY, CDR2 SMNVEV (reference sequence). CDR3 in amino acids: CASRPGTGEVVYGYTF. Written as DNA, the CDR3 is TGTGCCAGCAGACCCGGGACAGGTGAAGTTGTCTATGGCTACACCTTC.

Many counts were recorded for this clonotype. The rearrangement joins TRBV4-3 to TRBJ2-7; TRBD1 matches at 8 bases. Trimming took 3 bases from V and 4 from J; bases not matched to a gene: 8. Germline-derived CDR1 and CDR2 are LGHNA and YSLEER. The CDR3 length is 15 residues. The CDR3 loop reads CASSQGRQGYYEQYF. As DNA, the CDR3 is TGCGCCAGCAGCCAGGGCAGACAGGGGTATTACGAGCAGTACTTC.

A remark on this clonotype: A junction boundary mismatches the germline segment, possibly from a read error. The CDR3 sequence is CSADGTLQETRYF. In nucleotides, the CDR3 is TGCAGTGCTGATGGGACACTTCAAGAGACCCGGTACTTC. The J gene is TRBJ2-5, the V gene TRBV20-1, with a weak D call TRBD1 (6 bases). This CDR3 spans 13 amino acids. CDR1 and CDR2 (germline): DFQATT, SNEGSKA (reference sequence).

V and J are TRBV4-3 and TRBJ1-3; no firm D call. Germline CDR1 is LGHNA and CDR2 is YSLEER. The CDR3 has 17 residues. V dropped 0 bases and J dropped 0 bases, with 12 bases sitting between them. CDR3 nucleotides: TGCGCCAGCAGCCAAGAGGCGGTTGCACTCTCTGGAAACACCATATATTTT. It translates to CASSQEAVALSGNTIYF.

The CDR3 nucleotides are TGTGCCAGCAGACCCCTTACTCCCCAAGTCACTGAAGCTTTCTTT. This gives the protein CASRPLTPQVTEAFF. The V call is TRBV6-2 or TRBV6-3, the J call TRBJ1-1, with no clear D. CDR1 and CDR2 (germline): MNHEY, SVGEGT. The length of the CDR3 is 15 residues. V was cut by 6 bases and J by 4 bases, with 18 bases left in between.

The CDR3: CASSKTSAEQYF. In DNA, the CDR3 is TGTGCCAGCAGTAAGACTAGTGCCGAGCAGTACTTC. The chain has TRBV6-5 and TRBJ2-7; perhaps TRBD2 as D (6 bases). V was trimmed by 5 bases and J by 6 bases, leaving 11 bases between them. Germline V gene lookup returns CDR1 MNHEY and CDR2 SVGAGI. The CDR3 extends over 12 amino acids.

This clonotype was seen once. The chain is built from TRBV27 and TRBJ2-7, with D perhaps TRBD1 (5 bases). The CDR3 extends over 14 amino acids. The germline CDR1 and CDR2 sequences are MNHEY and SMNVEV (reference sequence). With 9 bases removed from V and 4 bases from J, the gap between germline ends came to 19 bases. CDR3 sequence reads: CARSVSRVLYEQYF. In DNA form, the CDR3 reads TGTGCCAGAAGTGTCTCCAGGGTTTTGTACGAGCAGTACTTC.

The chain employs TRBV20-1 and TRBJ1-4, with 7 bases matching TRBD1. Germline V gene lookup returns CDR1 DFQATT and CDR2 SNEGSKA (reference sequence). This CDR3 comprises 17 residues. The ends lost 2 bases at V and 0 bases at J; junction bases unmatched: 9. The CDR3 sequence is CSARSREGQTTNEKLFF. As DNA, the CDR3 is TGCAGTGCTAGAAGCCGAGAGGGACAGACAACTAATGAAAAACTGTTTTTT.

This clonotype turned up a few times. The CDR3 sequence is CATASTGNSNQPQHF. As DNA, the CDR3 is TGTGCCACTGCCTCGACAGGGAATAGCAATCAGCCCCAGCATTTT. The chain combines TRBV10-3 with TRBJ1-5; 7 bases fit TRBD1. V trimming: 10 bases; J trimming: 0 bases; junction bases outside the gene matches: 9. The CDR3 has 15 residues. The germline gives CDR1 ENHRY, CDR2 SYGVKD.

This clonotype was seen only a few times. V gene TRBV5-1 combines with J gene TRBJ2-7, with a possible D match to TRBD2 (6 bases). Per the germline V gene, CDR1 is SGHRS and CDR2 is YFSETQ. This CDR3 is 13 amino acids long. Trimming cost V 4 bases and J 6 bases, with 14 bases left between them. The CDR3 DNA follows: TGCGCCAGCAGCGTGTCCCAGGGACTCGAGCAGTACTTC. Encoded protein: CASSVSQGLEQYF.

This clonotype was observed a few times. The chain joins TRBV6-5 to TRBJ2-7; 9 bases line up with TRBD1. CDR1 and CDR2 (germline): MNHEY, SVGAGI. Losses at the gene ends were 2 bases for V and 7 bases for J; bases not matched to a gene: 9. The CDR3 spans 15 residues. This CDR3 is CASSYTQQGAREQYF. The DNA for the CDR3 is TGTGCCAGCAGTTACACACAACAGGGGGCTCGGGAGCAGTACTTC.

The chain couples TRBV28 to TRBJ2-1; D possibly corresponds to TRBD1 (6 bases). V lost 5 bases and J 10 bases, leaving 15 bases between the germline ends. Per the germline V gene, CDR1 is MDHEN and CDR2 is SYDVKM. This CDR3 has 13 amino acids. The CDR3 bases are TGTGCCAGCAGTGTATCTGCAAGGGGGGAGCAGTTCTTC. It specifies CASSVSARGEQFF.